This T cell receptor (beta chain) was captured by sequencing in a study of blood T cells in healthy people across ages (dated by TCRdb to between 2015 and 2017). At the level of the whole study: In model experiments, roughly one uniquely barcoded TCR beta cDNA molecule per two T cells was captured by template switching. Using deep sequencing normalized with unique cDNA molecular identifiers, the study measured how TCR beta repertoire diversity changes with age. Four age groups were formed from the donors: young (average approximately 17 years), middle-aged (more than 35), aged (around 68) and long-lived (roughly 88). To avoid experimental bias, donors of different ages were randomly spread across the sequencing lanes. Two additional independent replicas of 1 million unique cDNA reads from the same blood draw were analyzed for two donors (one aged 18 to 30 and one aged 80 or older).

The method was 5' RACE. TCRdb shows the sequencer as Illumina HiSeq 2500. The second PCR ran for about 7 to 11 cycles and used a J-beta primer mix along with a sample-barcoded 5' primer. A template-switch 5' adaptor carrying 12 random nucleotides introduced a unique molecular identifier onto each TCR beta cDNA molecule. Each sample yielded at least 3 million CDR3-containing paired-end reads. The Mint cDNA synthesis kit, primed by a TRBC-specific oligonucleotide, was used to synthesize first-strand cDNA from all RNA. Following uracil-DNA glycosylase treatment, all cDNA underwent a first 18-cycle PCR with the universal primers M1SS and BC2_uni_R. As for the authors' bioinformatics: For normalization, 1 million high-quality reads were randomly selected from each sample, with every read carrying a distinct molecular identifier. Instead of being binned into consensus sequences, reads with shared molecular identifiers were discarded. MiTCR, set to a Q25 quality threshold and the strictest error-elimination algorithm, was used for CDR3 identification, clonotype clustering and error correction. A nonparametric unseen species model with Euler transformation was used to estimate lower-bound total TCR beta diversity. TCRdb applied fastp at Q25 and MiXCR to the public reads, then kept only in-frame beta chains. Rows with one shared CDR3 protein collapse into an entry with the most common genes and DNA. In this record, the V and J calls reflect TCRdb's handling and not the investigators' own analysis. The table for this sample lists approximately 880,000 distinct CDR3 sequences; around 49% of them were counted only once. The top ten clonotypes cover around an eighth of the sample.

To note about this clonotype: The antigen it recognizes is unknown. Per-nucleotide qualities are absent, and no much larger clonotype sits a single base away.

V is pared back by 2 bases and J by 3 bases, with 11 bases lying between the germline termini. Taken from cysteine to phenylalanine, the CDR3 has 14 residues. Only the CDR3 region is kept as DNA, spanning 42 bases read in frame from base 1. The germline V gene provides CDR1 MRHNA and CDR2 SNTAGT. Findings and caveats that apply to the study as a whole: There was a strong correlation between observed TCR beta diversity and the percentage of naive T cells measured by flow cytometry. The long-lived group showed more naive CD4+ T cells, fewer expanded clones and increased TCR diversity than the aged group, suggesting age selection. Conclusive comparison of naive and antigen-experienced compartments was prevented by the profiling of bulk unsorted PBMCs. Total diversity estimates from one million sequenced T cells were considered lower bounds and underestimates. Donor CMV infection status was unknown, potentially confounding age-related changes in expanded clonotypes. As age increased, observed TCR beta diversity per million T cells dropped in a roughly linear way, and a significant reduction was already evident by age 40.

Systemically healthy Caucasian individuals from Russia, some 38 in total and aged roughly 6 to 100 years, were included as donors. Around 10 milliliters of peripheral blood were drawn from each donor into EDTA-treated Vacutainer tubes. Ficoll-Paque density-gradient centrifugation was used to isolate PBMCs, with at least 7 million per sample. Trizol reagent was used to extract total RNA from the PBMCs, yielding at least 5.5 micrograms per sample. For every donor, flow cytometry on a PBMC aliquot measured the percentage of naive CD45RAhigh/CD27high T cells. This sequence was found in a man aged 25-45 years in good health. The V gene is TRBV6-4 and the J gene is TRBJ2-7, with the D segment identity uncertain. The sequencing sample was made of blood. The bases read TGTGCCAGCAGTGACCGTCCACGCCTCTACGAGCAGTACTTC. Its coded protein is CASSDRPRLYEQYF.